These T cell receptor beta chains were read from a single sample in a study of blood T cell repertoires in COVID-19. The repertoire was sequenced with immunoSEQ multiplex PCR; TCRdb's copy has only in-frame clones and lacks some. There are 190,000 or so clones in the sample; 85% to 90% occur only once, and 0.7% to 0.95% lies in the top ten. Sequencing was done on a sample of peripheral blood. The receptors come from a woman aged 70-85 years with acute or convalescent COVID-19. CDR3s include the opening cysteine and the closing phenylalanine or tryptophan. Each record gives: V gene, clone size, J gene, D gene, CDR3 protein, CDR3 DNA. D genes are given only for firm matches. Clone size is not always given. Where it is, it says once, few, many or a class for expanded clones.

TRBV7-9,-,TRBJ2-1,TRBD2,CASSPIAGGWNEQFF,TGTGCCAGCAGCCCGATAGCGGGGGGGTGGAATGAGCAGTTCTTC
TRBV7-2,-,TRBJ2-7,-,CASGRDRSLPSYEQYF,TGTGCCAGCGGACGGGATCGGAGCCTTCCTTCTTACGAGCAGTACTTC
TRBV12-3/TRBV12-4,-,TRBJ1-1,TRBD1,CASRTGMTEAFF,TGTGCCAGCAGGACAGGGATGACTGAAGCTTTCTTT
TRBV11-1,few,TRBJ1-1,-,CASSSQGTISEAFF,TGTGCCAGCAGCTCGCAGGGGACAATCTCTGAAGCTTTCTTT
TRBV10-1,-,TRBJ1-1,-,CASSARRNGGGEAFF,TGCGCCAGCAGTGCCCGACGGAATGGTGGCGGTGAAGCTTTCTTT
TRBV6-5,-,TRBJ2-1,TRBD2,CASRASGNNEQFF,TGTGCCAGCAGGGCTAGCGGAAACAATGAGCAGTTCTTC
TRBV19,-,TRBJ2-3,-,CASSMVSGLLDTQYF,TGTGCCAGTAGTATGGTTAGCGGATTATTAGATACGCAGTATTTT
TRBV7-8,-,TRBJ2-1,TRBD2,CASSPRRTSGANNEQFF,TGTGCCAGCAGCCCTCGGCGGACTAGCGGAGCTAACAATGAGCAGTTCTTC
TRBV18,-,TRBJ1-3,TRBD1,CASSPPRDRVTGNTIYF,TGTGCCAGCTCACCCCCGCGGGACAGAGTAACTGGAAACACCATATATTTT
TRBV7-9,-,TRBJ1-6,-,CASSTQGLNSPLHF,TGTGCCAGCAGCACACAGGGTTTGAATTCACCCCTCCACTTT
TRBV24-1,-,TRBJ2-5,TRBD1,CATSDLPGTGALQETQYF,TGTGCCACCAGTGATTTGCCGGGGACAGGCGCACTCCAAGAGACCCAGTACTTC
TRBV11-2,-,TRBJ2-1,TRBD1,CASSPGQGREQFF,TGTGCCAGCAGCCCGGGACAGGGTCGAGAGCAGTTCTTC
TRBV28,-,TRBJ1-1,TRBD1,CASSQTGSLWNTEAFF,TGTGCCAGCAGCCAGACAGGGTCCCTTTGGAACACTGAAGCTTTCTTT
TRBV5-5,-,TRBJ1-1,-,CASSLEGGKNTEAFF,TGTGCCAGCAGCTTGGAAGGCGGTAAGAACACTGAAGCTTTCTTT
TRBV29-1,-,TRBJ2-1,TRBD1,CSVVGRTGAVNEQFF,TGCAGCGTTGTTGGTAGGACAGGGGCGGTCAATGAGCAGTTCTTC
TRBV6-1,-,TRBJ2-3,TRBD2,CASSVGGTVGTDTQYF,TGTGCCAGCAGTGTCGGGGGGACGGTTGGCACAGATACGCAGTATTTT
TRBV5-4,-,TRBJ2-7,-,CASSLEPGAPYEQYF,TGTGCCAGCAGCTTGGAACCAGGGGCCCCTTACGAGCAGTACTTC
TRBV10-3,-,TRBJ2-5,TRBD2,CAISETAGGGETQYF,TGTGCCATCAGTGAAACAGCGGGGGGCGGAGAGACCCAGTACTTC
TRBV28,few,TRBJ2-1,TRBD2,CASSLGGRPYNEQFF,TGTGCCAGCAGTTTAGGCGGGAGGCCCTACAATGAGCAGTTCTTC
TRBV27,-,TRBJ2-7,TRBD1,CASSLLTGSSYEQYF,TGTGCCAGCAGTTTATTGACAGGGTCCTCCTACGAGCAGTACTTC
TRBV13,-,TRBJ2-1,TRBD1,CASSSPGTEYNEQFF,TGTGCCAGCAGCTCCCCGGGGACAGAGTACAATGAGCAGTTCTTC
TRBV19,-,TRBJ1-4,-,CASSARGSNEKLFF,TGTGCCAGTAGTGCCAGGGGATCTAATGAAAAACTGTTTTTT
TRBV4-2,few,TRBJ1-5,-,CASSQAVTNQPQHF,TGTGCCAGCAGCCAGGCCGTTACAAATCAGCCCCAGCATTTT
TRBV10-3,-,TRBJ1-4,TRBD1,CAISSSTGSRANEKLFF,TGTGCCATCAGTTCCTCGACAGGGTCTAGGGCAAATGAAAAACTGTTTTTT
TRBV7-9,-,TRBJ2-1,-,CASSLAGGTSYNEQFF,TGTGCCAGCAGCTTAGCAGGCGGAACTTCCTACAATGAGCAGTTCTTC
TRBV6-2/TRBV6-3,-,TRBJ1-2,-,CASSSTRELDGYTF,TGTGCCAGCAGTTCCACCCGGGAGCTGGATGGCTACACCTTC
TRBV10-3,-,TRBJ1-5,TRBD1,CAISADRGSNQPQHF,TGTGCCATCAGTGCCGACAGGGGGAGCAATCAGCCCCAGCATTTT
TRBV4-1,-,TRBJ1-3,-,CASSLGSHISGNTIYF,TGCGCCAGCAGCCTCGGTAGCCACATCTCAGGAAACACCATATATTTT
TRBV6-2/TRBV6-3,-,TRBJ2-7,-,CASSRSQTGGGEQYF,TGTGCCAGCAGCCGATCTCAGACAGGCGGTGGCGAGCAGTACTTC
TRBV5-4,-,TRBJ1-2,-,CASSFRDYYGYTF,TGTGCCAGCAGCTTCAGGGATTACTATGGCTACACCTTC
TRBV9,-,TRBJ2-7,-,CASSPRGRTGYEQYF,TGTGCCAGCAGCCCCCGAGGTAGAACGGGCTACGAGCAGTACTTC